This T cell receptor (beta chain) was sequenced during a study of human T cells and chemical hapten exposure. A single record per CDR3 protein comes from TCRdb applying MiXCR to the RACE reads. The data show around 250,000 distinct CDR3 sequences, around 9.3% seen once. CDR3 length: 13 amino acids. CDR1 and CDR2 (germline): MNHEY, SVGEGT. The junction had 3 bases not matched to a gene; V was cut back by 0 bases and J by 10 bases. Indicated time point: pre-sensitization, week 0. Stated treatment: therapeutic diphenylcyclopropenone sensitization with weekly scalp DPC. V is TRBV6-2 or TRBV6-3 and J is TRBJ2-1; TRBD2 agrees at 7 bases. Specimen: whole blood, collected in connection with sensitization to the hapten diphenylcyclopropenone (DPC). The receptor was isolated from a woman aged 40 to 50 with alopecia areata. Some clones in this sample may be carry-over from other donors' samples. The CDR3 nucleotides read TGTGCCAGCAGTTACTCAGGGCGGGGGGAGCAGTTCTTC. Protein sequence: CASSYSGRGEQFF.